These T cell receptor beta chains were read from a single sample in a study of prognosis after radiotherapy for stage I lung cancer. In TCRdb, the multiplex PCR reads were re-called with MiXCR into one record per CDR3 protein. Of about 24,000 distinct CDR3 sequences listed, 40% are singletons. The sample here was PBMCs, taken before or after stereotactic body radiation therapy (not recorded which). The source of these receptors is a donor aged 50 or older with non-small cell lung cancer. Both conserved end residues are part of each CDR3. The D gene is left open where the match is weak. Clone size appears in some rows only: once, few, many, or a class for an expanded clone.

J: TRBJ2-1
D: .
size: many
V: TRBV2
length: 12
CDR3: CASSENYGEQFF
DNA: TGTGCCAGCAGTGAGAACTACGGTGAGCAGTTCTTC

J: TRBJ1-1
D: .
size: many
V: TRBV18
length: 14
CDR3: CASSPPPGNTEAFF
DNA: TGTGCCAGCTCACCACCGCCGGGGAACACTGAAGCTTTCTTT

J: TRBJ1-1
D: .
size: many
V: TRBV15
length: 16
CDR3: CTTSREPPGMNTEAFF
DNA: TGTACCACCAGCAGAGAGCCCCCGGGCATGAACACTGAAGCTTTCTTT

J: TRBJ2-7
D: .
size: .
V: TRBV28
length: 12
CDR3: CASTKGGYEQYF
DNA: TGTGCCAGCACGAAAGGGGGGTATGAGCAGTACTTC

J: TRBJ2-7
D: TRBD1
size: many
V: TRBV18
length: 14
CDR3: CASSPLSQGDEQYF
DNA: TGTGCCAGCTCACCACTTTCTCAGGGGGACGAGCAGTACTTC

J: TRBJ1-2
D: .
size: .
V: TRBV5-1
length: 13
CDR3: CASSLVSDYGYTF
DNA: TGCGCCAGCAGCTTGGTTTCGGACTATGGCTACACCTTC

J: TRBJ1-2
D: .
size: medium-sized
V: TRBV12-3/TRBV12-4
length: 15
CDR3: CASSPSGARRGGYTF
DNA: TGTGCCAGCAGTCCTTCAGGGGCCCGACGAGGGGGCTACACCTTC

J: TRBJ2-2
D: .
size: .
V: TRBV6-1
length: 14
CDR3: CASKVAGNTGELFF
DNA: TGTGCCTCAAAGGTCGCGGGTAACACCGGGGAGCTGTTTTTT

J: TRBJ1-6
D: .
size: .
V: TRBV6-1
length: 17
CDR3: CASGLIWYRRCNSPLHF
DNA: TGTGCCAGCGGTCTTATCTGGTACAGACGCTGTAATTCACCCCTCCACTTT

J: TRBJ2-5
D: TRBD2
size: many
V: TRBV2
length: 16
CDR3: CASSDLGLAVKETQYF
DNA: TGTGCCAGCAGTGATCTGGGACTAGCGGTGAAAGAGACCCAGTACTTC

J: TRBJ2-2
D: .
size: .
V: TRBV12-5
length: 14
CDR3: CASGRGGTTGELFF
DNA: TGTGCTAGTGGTCGTGGGGGGACCACCGGGGAGCTGTTTTTT

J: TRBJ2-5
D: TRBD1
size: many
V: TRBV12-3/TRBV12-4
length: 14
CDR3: CASSFSGQGETQYF
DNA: TGTGCCAGCAGTTTTTCAGGACAGGGGGAGACCCAGTACTTC

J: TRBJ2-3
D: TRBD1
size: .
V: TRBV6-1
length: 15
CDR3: CASSEGTGDTDTQYF
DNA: TGTGCCAGCAGCGAAGGGACAGGGGACACAGATACGCAGTATTTT

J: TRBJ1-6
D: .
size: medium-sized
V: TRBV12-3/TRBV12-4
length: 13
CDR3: CASRGTGNSPLHF
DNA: TGTGCCAGCAGGGGGACGGGAAATTCACCCCTCCACTTT

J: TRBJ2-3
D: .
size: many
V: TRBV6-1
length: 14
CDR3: CASTKGKSTDTQYF
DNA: TGTGCCAGCACCAAGGGGAAGAGCACAGATACGCAGTATTTT

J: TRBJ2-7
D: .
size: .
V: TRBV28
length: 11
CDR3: CASSFVYDQYF
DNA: TGTGCCAGCAGTTTCGTTTACGATCAGTACTTC

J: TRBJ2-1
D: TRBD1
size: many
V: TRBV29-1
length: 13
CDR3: CSAIRTGDDEQFF
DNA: TGCAGCGCCATAAGGACAGGGGACGATGAGCAGTTCTTC

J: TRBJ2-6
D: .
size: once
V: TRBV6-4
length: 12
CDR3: CASTRKANVLTF
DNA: TGTGCCTCCACACGAAAGGCCAACGTCCTGACTTTC

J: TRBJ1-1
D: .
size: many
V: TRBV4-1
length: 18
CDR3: CASSQVDFVPRVNTEAFF
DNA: TGCGCCAGCAGCCAAGTGGACTTTGTTCCCCGCGTGAACACTGAAGCTTTCTTT

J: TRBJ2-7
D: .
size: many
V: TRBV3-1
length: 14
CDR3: CASSPRVGGYEQYF
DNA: TGTGCCAGCAGCCCTAGGGTCGGGGGATACGAGCAGTACTTC

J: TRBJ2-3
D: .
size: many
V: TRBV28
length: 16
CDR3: CASRPAPGSPPDTQYF
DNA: TGTGCCAGCAGACCTGCCCCGGGCTCCCCCCCAGATACGCAGTATTTT

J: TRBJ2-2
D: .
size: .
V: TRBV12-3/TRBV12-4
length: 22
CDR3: CASSWGLRQGPQGCAKTGELFF
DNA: TGTGCCAGCAGTTGGGGTTTGCGCCAGGGTCCCCAGGGCTGTGCGAAGACCGGGGAGCTGTTTTTT

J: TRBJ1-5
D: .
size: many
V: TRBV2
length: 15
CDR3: CASSPGRYSNQPQHF
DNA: TGTGCCAGCAGTCCGGGACGGTATAGCAATCAGCCCCAGCATTTT

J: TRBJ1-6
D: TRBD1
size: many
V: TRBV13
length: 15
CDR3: CASRSGQGRGSPLHF
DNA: TGTGCCAGCAGATCCGGACAGGGGCGAGGCTCACCCCTCCACTTT

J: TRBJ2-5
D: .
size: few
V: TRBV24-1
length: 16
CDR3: CATSEWGSGDQETQYF
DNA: TGTGCCACCAGTGAATGGGGATCAGGGGACCAAGAGACCCAGTACTTC

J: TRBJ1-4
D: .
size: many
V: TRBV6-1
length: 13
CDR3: CASSRVDGEKLFF
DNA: TGTGCCAGCAGCCGGGTGGATGGTGAAAAACTGTTTTTT

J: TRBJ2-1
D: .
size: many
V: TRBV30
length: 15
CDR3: CAWSVAASSYNEQFF
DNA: TGTGCCTGGAGTGTAGCGGCAAGCTCCTACAATGAGCAGTTCTTC

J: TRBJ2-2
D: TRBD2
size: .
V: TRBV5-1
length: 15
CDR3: CASSLRSSGDGELFF
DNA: TGCGCCAGCAGCTTGAGGTCTAGCGGCGACGGGGAGCTGTTTTTT

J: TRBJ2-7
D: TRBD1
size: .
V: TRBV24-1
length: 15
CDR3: CATSDPGQKSYEQYF
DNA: TGTGCCACCAGTGATCCGGGACAGAAGTCCTACGAGCAGTACTTC

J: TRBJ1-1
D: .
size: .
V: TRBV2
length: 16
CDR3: CASSSWTVGKNTEAFF
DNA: TGTGCCAGCAGTTCCTGGACGGTGGGTAAGAACACTGAAGCTTTCTTT

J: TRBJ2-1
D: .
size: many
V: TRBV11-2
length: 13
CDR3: CASMSGSDNEQFF
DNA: TGTGCCAGCATGAGCGGCAGCGACAATGAGCAGTTCTTC

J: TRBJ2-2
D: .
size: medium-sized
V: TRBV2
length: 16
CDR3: CASSEKVGSNTGELFF
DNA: TGTGCCAGCAGTGAAAAAGTGGGGTCGAACACCGGGGAGCTGTTTTTT

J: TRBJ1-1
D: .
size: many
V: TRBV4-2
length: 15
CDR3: CASSRGRDGNTEAFF
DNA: TGTGCCAGCAGCCGAGGCCGCGACGGGAACACTGAAGCTTTCTTT

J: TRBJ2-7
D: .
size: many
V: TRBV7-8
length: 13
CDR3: CASRLGSSYEQYF
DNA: TGTGCCAGCAGGCTAGGCAGCTCCTACGAGCAGTACTTC

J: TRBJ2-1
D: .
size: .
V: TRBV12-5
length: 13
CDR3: CASVPDLVDEQFF
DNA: TGTGCTAGTGTCCCGGACTTGGTTGATGAGCAGTTCTTC

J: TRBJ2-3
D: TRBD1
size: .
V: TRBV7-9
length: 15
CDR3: CASSPGTGWSDTQYF
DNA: TGTGCCAGCAGCCCCGGGACAGGGTGGTCAGATACGCAGTATTTT

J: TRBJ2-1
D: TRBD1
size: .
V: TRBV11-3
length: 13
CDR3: CASSAGQENEQFF
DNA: TGTGCCAGCAGCGCCGGACAGGAAAATGAGCAGTTCTTC

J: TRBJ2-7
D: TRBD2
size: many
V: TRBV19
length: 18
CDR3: CASSNSLARPSGAYEQYF
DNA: TGTGCCAGTAGTAACTCCCTGGCCCGGCCTAGCGGAGCCTACGAGCAGTACTTC

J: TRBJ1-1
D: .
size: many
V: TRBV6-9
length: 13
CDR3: CASSYSSGGEAFF
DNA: TGTGCCAGCAGTTACTCTAGCGGGGGTGAAGCTTTCTTT

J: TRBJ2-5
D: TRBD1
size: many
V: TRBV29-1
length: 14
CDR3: CSVEDTGGQETQYF
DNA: TGCAGCGTTGAAGATACAGGGGGCCAAGAGACCCAGTACTTC

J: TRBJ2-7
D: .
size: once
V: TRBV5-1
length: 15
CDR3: CASSLGARWSYEQYF
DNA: TGCGCCAGCAGCTTGGGCGCCAGGTGGTCCTACGAGCAGTACTTC

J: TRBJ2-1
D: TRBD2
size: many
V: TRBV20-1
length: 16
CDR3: CSARAGLAGIHNEQFF
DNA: TGCAGTGCTAGAGCTGGGCTAGCGGGTATCCACAATGAGCAGTTCTTC

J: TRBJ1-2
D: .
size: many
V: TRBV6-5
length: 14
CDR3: CASSYRGINYGYTF
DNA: TGTGCCAGCAGTTACCGCGGCATTAACTATGGCTACACCTTC

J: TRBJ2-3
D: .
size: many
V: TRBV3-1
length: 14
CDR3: CASSQDSTGRGQYF
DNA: TGTGCCAGCAGCCAAGATTCGACAGGTCGGGGGCAGTATTTT

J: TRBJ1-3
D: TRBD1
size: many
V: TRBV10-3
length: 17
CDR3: CAIRDRDRGASGNTIYF
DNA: TGTGCCATCAGGGACCGGGACAGGGGGGCCTCTGGAAACACCATATATTTT

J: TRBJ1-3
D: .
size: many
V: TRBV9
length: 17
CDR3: CASSPRADRFPGNTIYF
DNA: TGTGCCAGCAGCCCGCGTGCCGATCGTTTCCCTGGAAACACCATATATTTT

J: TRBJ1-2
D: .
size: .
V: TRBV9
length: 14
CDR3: CASSASQVGYGYTF
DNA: TGTGCCAGCAGCGCCTCCCAGGTGGGCTATGGCTACACCTTC

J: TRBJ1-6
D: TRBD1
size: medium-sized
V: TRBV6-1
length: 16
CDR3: CASSEVGTGGNSPLHF
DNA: TGTGCCAGCAGTGAAGTAGGGACAGGGGGTAATTCACCCCTCCACTTT